Described below is a single TCR beta chain sequence and its context. Its target is not known. The data stem from a study of T cell clones after liver transplantation. For the study at large: TCRbeta sequencing after a pre-transplant mixed lymphocyte reaction identified graft-donor-reactive clones, later tracked in post-transplant blood.

Notes on the study in general: Low donor cell numbers restricted donor-reactive repertoire measurement in a couple of subjects.

Sequencing was performed with immunoSEQ multiplex PCR; in TCRdb, only in-frame clones are kept and a portion is missing. The sample includes 55,000 to 75,000 clones, 70% of them seen just once. CDR3 length: 16 amino acids. Germline values: CDR1 MNHNS, CDR2 SASEGT. Trimming took off 3 bases at V and 4 bases at J, with 16 bases between the two ends. The receptor's source is a human patient who received a liver transplant. Some of these T cells may belong to the graft donor. The rearrangement uses TRBV6-1 and TRBJ1-3; D is possibly TRBD1 (6 bases). Sequencing used CD4+ T cells from blood, obtained at the roughly 15-month timepoint. CDR3 sequence: CASSDGFPGAGNTIYF. Written as DNA, the CDR3 is TGTGCCAGCAGTGATGGTTTCCCGGGGGCCGGAAACACCATATATTTT.